The table lists the clone carrying this TCR beta chain with a few counts. Antigen unknown. Carried by the TCR beta cDNA libraries were unique molecular identifiers. It was from approximately 0.91 to 9.4 million T cells that approximately 500,000 cDNA molecules came. TCRdb re-called the PCR reads with MiXCR, one entry per CDR3 protein. The table lists 350,000 to 450,000 distinct CDR3 sequences, roughly 30% of them singletons, with around 15% in the top ten. V was pared by 4 bases and J by 7 bases, with 9 bases of the junction left unmatched. The CDR3 spans 14 residues. From germline, CDR1 is MNHEY and CDR2 SVGEGT. This sample is part of a study of post-analysis software for immune sequencing data. Broader study findings: Relative to controls, patients with multiple sclerosis showed significantly lower normalized Chao1 diversity. Higher frequency in patients than in controls was seen for about five TRBV segments, with TRBV5-6, TRBV5-1 and TRBV20-1 among them.

Input material: blood. The chain links TRBV6-2 or TRBV6-3 to TRBJ2-7, with 8 bases lining up with TRBD2. The clonotype originates from a girl aged 10-17 years with multiple sclerosis. CDR3 nucleotides: TGTGCCAGCAGTTTACTAGCGGACCATTGGGAGCAGTACTTC. This codes for CASSLLADHWEQYF.